The 12 T cell receptor beta chains below were found in one sample sequenced in a study of tumor-infiltrating lymphocytes in oesophageal squamous cell carcinoma. TCRdb fed the PCR reads into MiXCR, producing one record per CDR3 protein. This sample has about 13,000 distinct CDR3 sequences, with roughly 56% found just once. Material: esophageal tumor tissue. The receptors were sampled from a male donor with esophageal squamous cell carcinoma.

The rearrangement uses TRBV7-2 and TRBJ2-5, with 7 nucleotides matching TRBD2. There are 14 residues in the CDR3. Germline V CDR1 and CDR2: SGHTA, FQGNSA. After removal of 5 bases from V and 1 base from J, the junction contained 4 bases not matched to a gene. In DNA, the CDR3 is TGTGCCAGCAGCCCGACTAGCACCCAAGAGACCCAGTACTTC. Its translation is CASSPTSTQETQYF.

The chain combines TRBV9 with TRBJ1-1; D ambiguous. This CDR3 has 17 residues. V shed 0 bases and J shed 0 bases, with 15 bases lying between them. Germline values: CDR1 SGDLS, CDR2 YYNGEE. For the CDR3, the DNA is TGTGCCAGCAGCGTAGGAGCAGGTAGCTTTCTGAACACTGAAGCTTTCTTT. Translating it yields CASSVGAGSFLNTEAFF.

This clonotype came up many times. The chain links TRBV18 to TRBJ1-4; D is uncertain. Germline V gene lookup returns CDR1 KGHSH and CDR2 LQKENI. Trimming removed 0 bases from V and 7 bases from J, with 6 bases in between. The CDR3 extends over 13 amino acids. CDR3 coding DNA: TGTGCCAGCTCACCACCGGGCGCTGAAAAACTGTTTTTT. Its translation: CASSPPGAEKLFF.

The J gene is TRBJ1-1, the V gene TRBV7-2; no firm D call. V lost 5 bases, J lost 2 bases, and 9 bases lay in between. The germline V gene has CDR1 SGHTA and CDR2 FQGNSA. This CDR3 contains 13 residues. CDR3 nucleotides: TGTGCCAGCAGCCTAACGACAAACACTGAAGCTTTCTTT. Translated, it gives CASSLTTNTEAFF.

This sequence joins TRBV28 and TRBJ2-4; the match to TRBD2 covers 9 bases. The DNA end favors TRBJ2-5, so the J call may be wrong. CDR3 length: 13 residues. The germline V gene has CDR1 MDHEN and CDR2 SYDVKM. The CDR3 coding sequence is TGTGCCAGCATTAGCGGGAGCGGTTTGACCCAGTACTTC. This sequence encodes CASISGSGLTQYF.

The sample holds a few counts of this clonotype. The rearrangement uses TRBV6-6 and TRBJ2-7; tentatively, D is TRBD1 or TRBD2 (5 bases each). This CDR3 has 13 residues. CDR1 is MNHNY, CDR2 SVGAGI, per germline (reference sequence). V lost 6 bases and J lost 3, with 12 bases in between. CDR3 bases: TGTGCCAGCAGAAAACGGGACGGCTACGAGCAGTACTTC. This sequence encodes CASRKRDGYEQYF.

The V gene is TRBV7-6, the J gene TRBJ2-7; D gene uncertain. V gave up 6 bases and J gave up 4 bases, with 16 bases separating them. CDR3 length equals 14 residues. Germline V CDR1 and CDR2: SGHVS, FNYEAQ. The CDR3 here is CASRADYLEYEQYF. The DNA for the CDR3 is TGTGCCAGCAGAGCCGATTACCTAGAGTACGAGCAGTACTTC.

The CDR3 reads CASSLSPSGNEQFF. In DNA form, the CDR3 reads TGTGCCAGCAGTTTATCCCCCTCTGGGAATGAGCAGTTCTTC. J is TRBJ2-3 and V is TRBV28; no clear D gene. The J call could be wrong; TRBJ2-1 is a better fit for the DNA end. CDR1 is MDHEN, CDR2 SYDVKM, per germline. The CDR3 loop spans 14 amino acids.

This clonotype has a handful of counts. The CDR3 does not close with the conserved phenylalanine or tryptophan, likely indicating a read error. The DNA is omitted, as the CDR3 cannot be located on it reliably, and the CDR3 follows TCRdb's listing. V and J are TRBV7-6 and TRBJ2-7; the table names TRBD1, a call not compared with the DNA. The CDR3 comprises 16 residues, both ends counted. The germline gives CDR1 SGHVS, CDR2 FNYEAQ. The CDR3 sequence: CASSYRVRGSPLHFGN.

The chain's CDR3 is CASSPAGSGNTIYF. CDR3 nucleotide sequence: TGTGCCAGCAGCCCCGCAGGCTCTGGAAACACCATATATTTT. The chain joins TRBV7-2 to TRBJ1-3; D is undetermined. The germline V gene encodes CDR1 SGHTA and CDR2 FQGNSA. V was pared by 5 bases and J by 0 bases, with 8 bases between. The CDR3 contains 14 residues.

This clonotype was counted a few times. The chain is built from TRBV7-2 and TRBJ2-7, with D possibly TRBD2 on 6 matching bases. The J call is doubtful: the DNA matches TRBJ2-1 better. Germline lookup yields CDR1 SGHTA and CDR2 FQGNSA. The CDR3 totals 19 residues. The CDR3 DNA reads TGTGCCAGCAGCTTAGCGAGGGTCGGGGGTACGGGCTCCTACAATGAGCAGTTCTTC. This translates into CASSLARVGGTGSYNEQFF.

This chain joins TRBV7-9 and TRBJ2-3; the match to TRBD2 covers 15 bases. With 1 base clipped from V and 6 bases from J, the junction kept 2 bases outside the gene matches. Germline V gene lookup returns CDR1 SEHNR and CDR2 FQNEAQ (reference sequence). The CDR3 is 16 amino acids. CDR3 sequence reads: CASSLVGLAGGDTQYF. The CDR3 DNA reads TGTGCCAGCAGCTTAGTGGGACTAGCGGGAGGTGATACGCAGTATTTT.